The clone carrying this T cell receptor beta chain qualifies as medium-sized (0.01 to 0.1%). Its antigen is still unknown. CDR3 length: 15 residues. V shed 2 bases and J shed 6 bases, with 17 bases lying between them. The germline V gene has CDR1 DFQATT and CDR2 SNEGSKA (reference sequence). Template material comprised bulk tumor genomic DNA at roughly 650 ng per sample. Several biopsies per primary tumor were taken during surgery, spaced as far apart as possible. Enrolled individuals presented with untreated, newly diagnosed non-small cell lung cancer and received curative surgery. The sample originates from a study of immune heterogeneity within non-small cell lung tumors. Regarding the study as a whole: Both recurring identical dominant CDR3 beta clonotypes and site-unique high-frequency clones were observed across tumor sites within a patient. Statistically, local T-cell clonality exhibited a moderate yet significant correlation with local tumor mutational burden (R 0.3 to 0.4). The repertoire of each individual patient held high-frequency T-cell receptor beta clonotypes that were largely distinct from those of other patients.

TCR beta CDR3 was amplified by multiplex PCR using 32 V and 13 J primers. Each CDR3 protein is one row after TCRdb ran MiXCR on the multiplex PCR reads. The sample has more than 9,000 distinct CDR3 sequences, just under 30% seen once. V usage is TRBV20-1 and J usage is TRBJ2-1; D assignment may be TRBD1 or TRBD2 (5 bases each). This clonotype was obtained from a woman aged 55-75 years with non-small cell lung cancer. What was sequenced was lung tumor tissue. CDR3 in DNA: TGCAGTGCTAGATTGGACGGGGCCTTGGTCAATGAGCAGTTCTTC. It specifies CSARLDGALVNEQFF.